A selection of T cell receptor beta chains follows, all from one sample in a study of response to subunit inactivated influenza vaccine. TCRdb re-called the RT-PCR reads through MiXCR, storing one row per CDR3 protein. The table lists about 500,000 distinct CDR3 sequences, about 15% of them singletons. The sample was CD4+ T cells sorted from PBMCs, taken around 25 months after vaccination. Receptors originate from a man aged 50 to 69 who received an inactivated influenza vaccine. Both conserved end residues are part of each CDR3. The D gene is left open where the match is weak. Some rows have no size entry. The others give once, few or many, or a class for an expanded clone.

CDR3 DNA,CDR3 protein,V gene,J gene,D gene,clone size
TGTGCCAGCAGCTTAAGGACAGGATGGTCCTCCGAGCAGTACTTC,CASSLRTGWSSEQYF,TRBV5-6,TRBJ2-7,TRBD1,many
TGTGCCAGCAGTGAAGGTTGGGAAGAGACCCAGTACTTC,CASSEGWEETQYF,TRBV25-1,TRBJ2-5,-,few
TGTGCCAGCAGTGCCAACCTACCGGGACTAGCGGCCGGACGGGTAGATACGCAGTATTTT,CASSANLPGLAAGRVDTQYF,TRBV28,TRBJ2-3,TRBD2,many
TGTGCCAGCAGTGAAGTCCGGGGGTCTAATGAAAAACTGTTTTTT,CASSEVRGSNEKLFF,TRBV6-1,TRBJ1-4,-,few
TGTGCCAGCAGCATCGGGGCAGGTGTCTATGGCTACACCTTC,CASSIGAGVYGYTF,TRBV6-2/TRBV6-3,TRBJ1-2,-,-
TGTGCCAGCAGCTTCGACAGGGGATCCCAAGAGACCCAGTACTTC,CASSFDRGSQETQYF,TRBV7-2,TRBJ2-5,TRBD1,few
TGTGCCAGCAGTACAATAGGGTTTAACTATGGCTACACCTTC,CASSTIGFNYGYTF,TRBV6-2/TRBV6-3,TRBJ1-2,-,-
TGCAGTGCTAGAGATTCCCGCTATCTGTATGGCTACACCTTC,CSARDSRYLYGYTF,TRBV20-1,TRBJ1-2,-,-
TGTGCCAGCAGCATTTGGCACCGGGCTTCATCAAACCAAGAGACCCAGTACTTC,CASSIWHRASSNQETQYF,TRBV21-1,TRBJ2-5,-,few
TGCAGTGCGGGAGGACTAGCGAACTCCTACGAGCAGTACTTC,CSAGGLANSYEQYF,TRBV20-1,TRBJ2-7,TRBD2,-
TGTGCCATCAGTGGTACAGGCTACGAGCAGTACTTC,CAISGTGYEQYF,TRBV10-3,TRBJ2-7,-,few
TGTGCCAGCAGCCCGGGACAGTCGATCTACGAGCAGTACTTC,CASSPGQSIYEQYF,TRBV5-5,TRBJ2-7,TRBD1,-
TGTGCCAGCAGTTTTAGTCAGCCGAACACCGGGGAGCTGTTTTTT,CASSFSQPNTGELFF,TRBV28,TRBJ2-2,-,-
TGTGCCATCAGTGAGCCACGGGACAGCCTGGAGACCCAGTACTTC,CAISEPRDSLETQYF,TRBV10-3,TRBJ2-5,TRBD1,few
TGTGCCAGCAGCCAAGGCATGGCTGAGCAGTTCTTC,CASSQGMAEQFF,TRBV3-1,TRBJ2-1,-,-
TGTGCCAGCAAGCGGACAGGAGAAGAGACCCAGTACTTC,CASKRTGEETQYF,TRBV6-2/TRBV6-3,TRBJ2-5,TRBD1,few
TGTGCCAGTATGCGGGGCTTCCAAGAGACCCAGTACTTC,CASMRGFQETQYF,TRBV2,TRBJ2-5,-,few
TGTGCCAGCAGTTTCCGGGGGGTTGGGCAGTATTTT,CASSFRGVGQYF,TRBV12-3/TRBV12-4,TRBJ2-3,TRBD2,-
TGTGCCACCCTGGGCCCGAACACTGAAGCTTTCTTT,CATLGPNTEAFF,TRBV12-3/TRBV12-4,TRBJ1-1,-,-
TGTGCCAGCAGTTGGGGCGGGACTAGCGAGGTTGTTTTT,CASSWGGTSEVVF,TRBV6-5,TRBJ2-2,TRBD2,once
TGTGCCAGCAGCTCCCTAGCCGGGGAGCTGTTTTTT,CASSSLAGELFF,TRBV13,TRBJ2-2,-,many
TGTGCCAGCAGCCACCGGACTGAAGCTTTCTTT,CASSHRTEAFF,TRBV6-5,TRBJ1-1,-,-
TGCGCCAGCAGCCCCCCTAGATCCAATGAGCAGTTCTTC,CASSPPRSNEQFF,TRBV4-3,TRBJ2-1,-,many
TGTGCCAGCAGTTTGTTGGGCAACCGATACGAGCAGTACTTC,CASSLLGNRYEQYF,TRBV27,TRBJ2-7,-,-
TGTGCCAGCAGCCGCGGGACACGGACCGGGGAGCTGTTTTTT,CASSRGTRTGELFF,TRBV5-6,TRBJ2-2,-,-
TGTGCCAGCTCATCTCAGGGGTCCTACAATGAGCAGTTCTTC,CASSSQGSYNEQFF,TRBV18,TRBJ2-1,-,few
TGCGCCAGCAGTGAGCTAGAGAGTTTAGCCAAAAACATTCAGTACTTC,CASSELESLAKNIQYF,TRBV10-2,TRBJ2-4,-,many
TGTGCCAGCAGCTATAGGACAGGGTGGGTCAATGAGCAGTTCTTC,CASSYRTGWVNEQFF,TRBV7-2,TRBJ2-1,TRBD1,many
TGTGCCAGCAGTTATTCGCTCGGCAATCAGCCCCAGCATTTT,CASSYSLGNQPQHF,TRBV12-3/TRBV12-4,TRBJ1-5,-,many
TGCGCCAGCAGCCAGTCTATGGGGAAGGGCACAGATACGCAGTATTTT,CASSQSMGKGTDTQYF,TRBV4-1,TRBJ2-3,-,few
TGCAGTGCTAGACGCCCGGGACTTAGCACAGATACGCAGTATTTT,CSARRPGLSTDTQYF,TRBV20-1,TRBJ2-3,-,few